This T cell receptor (beta chain) stems from a study of brain T cells in children with intractable seizures. Study results and limitations: Clones missing pre-surgery may reflect undersampling of that blood sample.

With regard to this clone: Its cognate antigen is unknown.

Repertoires were generated with immunoSEQ multiplex PCR, while TCRdb's copy carries only in-frame clones and drops some. The sample yields approximately 110,000 clones, approximately 94% seen once. The material sequenced was peripheral blood, taken at surgery. The clonotype was recovered from a boy under two years old with hemimegalencephaly and intractable seizures.

CDR3 loop: CASSLKGLAGDYNEQFF. The CDR3 coding sequence is TGTGCCAGCAGTTTAAAGGGACTAGCGGGAGATTACAATGAGCAGTTCTTC. The chain uses TRBV27 and TRBJ2-1; 14 bases map to TRBD2. V was pared by 2 bases and J by 4 bases, with 4 bases of the junction left unmatched. Germline V gene lookup returns CDR1 MNHEY and CDR2 SMNVEV (reference sequence). The CDR3 contains 17 residues.